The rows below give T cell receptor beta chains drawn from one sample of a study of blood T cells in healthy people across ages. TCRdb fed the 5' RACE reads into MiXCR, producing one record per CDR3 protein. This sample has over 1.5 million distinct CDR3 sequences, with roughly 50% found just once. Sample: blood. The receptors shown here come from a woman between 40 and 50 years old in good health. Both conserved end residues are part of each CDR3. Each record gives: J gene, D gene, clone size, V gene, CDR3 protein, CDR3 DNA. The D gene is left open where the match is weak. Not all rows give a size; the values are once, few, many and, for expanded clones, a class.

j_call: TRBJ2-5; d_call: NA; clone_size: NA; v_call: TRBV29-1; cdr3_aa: CSAGGRSGQETQYF; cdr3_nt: TGCAGCGCCGGGGGCAGGTCGGGGCAAGAGACCCAGTACTTC
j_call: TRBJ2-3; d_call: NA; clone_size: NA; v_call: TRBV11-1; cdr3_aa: CASSLAGSRGTADTQYF; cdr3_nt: TGTGCCAGCAGCTTAGCTGGTTCCAGGGGCACCGCAGATACGCAGTATTTT
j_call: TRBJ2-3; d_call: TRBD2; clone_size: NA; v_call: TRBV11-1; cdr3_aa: CASSFPDGGIDTQYF; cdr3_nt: TGTGCCAGCAGCTTCCCTGACGGGGGGATCGATACGCAGTATTTT
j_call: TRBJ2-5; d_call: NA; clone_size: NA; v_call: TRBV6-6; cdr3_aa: CASSQGNWGTQYF; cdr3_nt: TGTGCCAGCAGCCAGGGAAACTGGGGGACCCAGTACTTC
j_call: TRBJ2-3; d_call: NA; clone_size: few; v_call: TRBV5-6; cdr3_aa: CASSLGLVNLPDTQYF; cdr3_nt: TGTGCCAGCAGCTTGGGACTAGTCAATTTGCCGGATACGCAGTATTTT
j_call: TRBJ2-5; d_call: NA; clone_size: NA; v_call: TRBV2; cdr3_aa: CASNTRAVGETQYF; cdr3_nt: TGTGCCAGCAACACACGGGCCGTGGGAGAGACCCAGTACTTC
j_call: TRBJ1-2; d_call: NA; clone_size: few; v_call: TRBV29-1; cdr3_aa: CSVAVPIGGLYGYTF; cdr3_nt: TGCAGCGTTGCCGTTCCCATTGGGGGACTCTATGGCTACACCTTC
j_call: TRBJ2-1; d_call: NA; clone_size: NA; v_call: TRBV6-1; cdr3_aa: CASSEAPGTHNEQFF; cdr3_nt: TGTGCCAGCAGTGAAGCGCCGGGGACTCACAATGAGCAGTTCTTC
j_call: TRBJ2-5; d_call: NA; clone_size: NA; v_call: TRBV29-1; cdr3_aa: CSVEDGRKQAQYF; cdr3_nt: TGCAGCGTTGAAGATGGCCGCAAACAGGCCCAGTACTTC
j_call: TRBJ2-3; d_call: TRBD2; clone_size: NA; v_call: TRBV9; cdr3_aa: CASSVEGTSTNTQYF; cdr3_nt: TGTGCCAGCAGCGTAGAGGGGACTAGTACTAATACGCAGTATTTT
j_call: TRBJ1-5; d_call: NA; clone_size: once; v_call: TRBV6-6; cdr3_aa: CASSTRRRREDQPQHF; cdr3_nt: TGTGCCAGCAGTACCCGAAGGCGACGGGAAGATCAGCCCCAGCATTTT
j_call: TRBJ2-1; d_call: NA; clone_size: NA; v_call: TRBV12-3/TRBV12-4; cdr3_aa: CASSADTYNEQFF; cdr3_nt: TGTGCCAGCAGTGCAGACACCTACAATGAGCAGTTCTTC
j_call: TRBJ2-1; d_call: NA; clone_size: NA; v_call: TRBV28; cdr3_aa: CASLLGGPLNEQFF; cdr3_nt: TGTGCCAGTTTACTGGGGGGCCCTTTAAATGAGCAGTTCTTC
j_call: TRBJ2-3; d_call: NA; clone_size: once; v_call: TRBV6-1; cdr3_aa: CASSEDIDRTTQYF; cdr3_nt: TGTGCCAGCAGTGAAGACATCGACCGAACTACGCAGTATTTT
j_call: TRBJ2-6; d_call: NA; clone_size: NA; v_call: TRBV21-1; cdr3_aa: CASSNWGDRGLSGANVLTF; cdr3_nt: TGTGCCAGCAGCAATTGGGGGGACAGGGGATTGTCTGGGGCCAACGTCCTGACTTTC
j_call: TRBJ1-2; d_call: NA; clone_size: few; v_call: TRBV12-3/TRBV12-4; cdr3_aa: CASRIGTLENYGYTF; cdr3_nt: TGTGCCAGCAGAATAGGGACTTTAGAAAACTATGGCTACACCTTC
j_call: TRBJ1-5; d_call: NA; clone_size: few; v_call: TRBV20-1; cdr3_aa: CSARVPGQRLQQPQHF; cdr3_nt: TGCAGTGCTAGAGTACCCGGACAACGTCTACAGCAGCCCCAGCATTTT
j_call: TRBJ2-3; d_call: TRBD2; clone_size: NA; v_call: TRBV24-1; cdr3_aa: CATSDLGTSGMTDTQYF; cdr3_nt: TGTGCCACCAGTGACCTCGGGACTAGCGGGATGACAGATACGCAGTATTTT
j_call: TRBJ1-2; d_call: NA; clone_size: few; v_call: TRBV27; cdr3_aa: CASSLLPGRYGYTF; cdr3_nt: TGTGCCAGCAGTTTATTGCCAGGCCGCTATGGCTACACCTTC
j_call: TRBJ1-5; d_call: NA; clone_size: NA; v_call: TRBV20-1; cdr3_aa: CSARRGVVGGIYSNQPQHF; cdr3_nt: TGCAGTGCTAGAAGGGGGGTGGTTGGCGGGATATATAGCAATCAGCCCCAGCATTTT
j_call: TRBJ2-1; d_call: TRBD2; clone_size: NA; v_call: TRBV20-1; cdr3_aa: CSAPRGGHNEQFF; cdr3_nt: TGCAGTGCTCCCCGCGGGGGGCACAATGAGCAGTTCTTC
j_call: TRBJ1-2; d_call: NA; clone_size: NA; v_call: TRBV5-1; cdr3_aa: CASSSEEAAYGYTF; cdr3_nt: TGCGCCAGCAGCTCTGAAGAGGCCGCCTATGGCTACACCTTC
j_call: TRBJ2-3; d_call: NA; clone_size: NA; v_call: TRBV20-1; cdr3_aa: CSASGDRADTQYF; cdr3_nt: TGCAGTGCTTCAGGGGATCGGGCAGATACGCAGTATTTT
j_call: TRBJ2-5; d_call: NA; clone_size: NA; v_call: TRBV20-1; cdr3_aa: CSARDVQKAQGWTQYF; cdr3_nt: TGCAGTGCTAGAGATGTTCAGAAAGCCCAAGGGTGGACCCAGTACTTC
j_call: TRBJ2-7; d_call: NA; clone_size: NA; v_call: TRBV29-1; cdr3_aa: CSVSYREFAYEQYF; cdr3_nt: TGCAGCGTGAGCTACAGGGAATTCGCCTACGAGCAGTACTTC
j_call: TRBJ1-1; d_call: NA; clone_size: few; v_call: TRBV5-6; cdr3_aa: CASSLVAAMNTEAFF; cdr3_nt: TGTGCCAGCAGCTTGGTGGCCGCTATGAACACTGAAGCTTTCTTT
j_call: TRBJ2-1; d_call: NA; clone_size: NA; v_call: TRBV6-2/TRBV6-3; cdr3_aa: CASNIGAGTNNEQFF; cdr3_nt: TGTGCCAGCAACATAGGGGCCGGTACCAACAATGAGCAGTTCTTC
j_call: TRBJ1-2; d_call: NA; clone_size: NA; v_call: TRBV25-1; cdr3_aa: CASRAGATNYGYTF; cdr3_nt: TGTGCCAGCCGGGCAGGGGCTACTAACTATGGCTACACCTTC
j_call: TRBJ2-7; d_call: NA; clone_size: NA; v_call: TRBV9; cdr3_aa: CASSVDQGSQQYF; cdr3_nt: TGTGCCAGCAGCGTTGACCAGGGGAGTCAGCAGTACTTC
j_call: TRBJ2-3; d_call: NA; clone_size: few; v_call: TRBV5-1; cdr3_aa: CASSSPRGGSTDTQYF; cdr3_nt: TGCGCCAGCAGCTCCCCCCGAGGGGGGTCCACAGATACGCAGTATTTT
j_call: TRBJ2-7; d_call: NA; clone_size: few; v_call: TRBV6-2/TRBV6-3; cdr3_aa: CASSYPDEQYF; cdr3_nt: TGTGCCAGCAGTTACCCGGACGAGCAGTACTTC
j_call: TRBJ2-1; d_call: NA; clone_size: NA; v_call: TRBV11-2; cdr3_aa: CASSLDGVGNEQFF; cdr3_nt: TGTGCCAGCAGCTTAGATGGGGTCGGCAATGAGCAGTTCTTC
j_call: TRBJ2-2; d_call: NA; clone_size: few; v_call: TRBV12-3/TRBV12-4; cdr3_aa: CASSFAGTGRGTGELFF; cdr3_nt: TGTGCCAGCAGTTTCGCTGGGACGGGTCGGGGCACCGGGGAGCTGTTTTTT
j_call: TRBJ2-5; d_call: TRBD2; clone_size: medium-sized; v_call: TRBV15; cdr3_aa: CATSRETSGQETQYF; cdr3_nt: TGTGCCACCAGCAGAGAAACTAGCGGTCAAGAGACCCAGTACTTC
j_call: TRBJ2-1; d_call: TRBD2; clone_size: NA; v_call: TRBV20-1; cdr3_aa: CSASRSGGYNEQFF; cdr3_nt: TGCAGTGCTAGTCGGAGCGGGGGCTACAATGAGCAGTTCTTC
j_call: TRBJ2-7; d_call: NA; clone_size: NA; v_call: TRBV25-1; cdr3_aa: CASSVTLCEQYF; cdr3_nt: TGTGCCAGCAGTGTTACATTGTGTGAGCAGTACTTC
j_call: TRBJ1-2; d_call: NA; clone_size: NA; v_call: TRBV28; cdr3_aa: CASSFSVRDYGYTF; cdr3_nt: TGTGCCAGCAGTTTTTCGGTCCGGGACTATGGCTACACCTTC
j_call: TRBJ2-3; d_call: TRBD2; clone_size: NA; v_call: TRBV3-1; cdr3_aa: CASSSAGGDTQYF; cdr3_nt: TGTGCCAGCAGCTCCGCGGGGGGAGATACGCAGTATTTT
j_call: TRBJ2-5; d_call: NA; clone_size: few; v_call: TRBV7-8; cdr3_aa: CASSLEASRGPQETQYF; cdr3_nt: TGTGCCAGCAGCTTAGAGGCTAGCAGGGGACCCCAAGAGACCCAGTACTTC
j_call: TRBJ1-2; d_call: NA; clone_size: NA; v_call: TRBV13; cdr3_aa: CASSLQSDEANYGYTF; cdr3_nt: TGTGCCAGCAGCTTACAGTCGGACGAAGCTAACTATGGCTACACCTTC
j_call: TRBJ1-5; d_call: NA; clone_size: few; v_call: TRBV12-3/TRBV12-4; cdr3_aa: CASSSQTGQPQHF; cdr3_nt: TGTGCCAGCAGTTCTCAGACGGGCCAGCCCCAGCATTTT
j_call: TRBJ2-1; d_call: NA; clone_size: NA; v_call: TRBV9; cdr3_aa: CASSVVHRSSYNEQFF; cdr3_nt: TGTGCCAGCAGCGTAGTCCACCGTAGCTCCTACAATGAGCAGTTCTTC
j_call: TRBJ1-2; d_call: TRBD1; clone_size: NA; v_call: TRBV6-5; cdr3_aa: CASSYGQGANYGYTF; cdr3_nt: TGTGCCAGCAGTTACGGGCAGGGGGCTAACTATGGCTACACCTTC
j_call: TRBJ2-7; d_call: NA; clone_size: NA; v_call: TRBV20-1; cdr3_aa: CSAKVETYEQYF; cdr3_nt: TGCAGTGCTAAGGTTGAGACCTACGAGCAGTACTTC
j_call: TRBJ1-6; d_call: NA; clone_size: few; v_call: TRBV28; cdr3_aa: CASSFRQFFVTLHF; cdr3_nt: TGTGCCAGCAGTTTCCGACAGTTTTTCGTCACCCTCCACTTT
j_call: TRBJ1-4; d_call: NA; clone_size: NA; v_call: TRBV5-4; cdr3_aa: CASKDRSNEKLFF; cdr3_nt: TGTGCCAGCAAAGACAGGTCTAATGAAAAACTGTTTTTT
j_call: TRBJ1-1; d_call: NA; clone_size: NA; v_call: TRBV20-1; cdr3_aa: CSASKGIGTEAFF; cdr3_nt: TGCAGTGCTAGTAAGGGGATCGGGACTGAAGCTTTCTTT
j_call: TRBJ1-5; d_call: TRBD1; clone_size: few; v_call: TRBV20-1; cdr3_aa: CSASKDRGFNQPQHF; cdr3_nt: TGCAGTGCTAGTAAGGACAGGGGTTTTAATCAGCCCCAGCATTTT
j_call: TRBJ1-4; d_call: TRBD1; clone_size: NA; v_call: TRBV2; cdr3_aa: CASRSQGAFNEKLFF; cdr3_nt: TGTGCCAGCAGGTCCCAGGGGGCCTTTAATGAAAAACTGTTTTTT
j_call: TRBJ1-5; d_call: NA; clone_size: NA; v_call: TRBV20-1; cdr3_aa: CSARQGYDQPQHF; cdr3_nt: TGCAGTGCTAGGCAGGGGTACGATCAGCCCCAGCATTTT
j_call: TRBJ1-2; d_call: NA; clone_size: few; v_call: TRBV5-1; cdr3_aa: CASSLNGEGGYTF; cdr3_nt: TGCGCCAGCAGCTTGAACGGGGAAGGCGGCTACACCTTC
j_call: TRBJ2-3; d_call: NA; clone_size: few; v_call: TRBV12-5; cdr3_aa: CASGLGQATDTQYF; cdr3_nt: TGTGCTAGTGGTTTGGGCCAGGCCACAGATACGCAGTATTTT
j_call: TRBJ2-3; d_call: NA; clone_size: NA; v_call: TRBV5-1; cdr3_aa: CASGLELATDTQYF; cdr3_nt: TGCGCCAGCGGCTTAGAACTAGCCACAGATACGCAGTATTTT
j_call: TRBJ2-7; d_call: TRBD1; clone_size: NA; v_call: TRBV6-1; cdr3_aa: CASRPGTGGIYEQYF; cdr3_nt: TGTGCCAGCAGGCCCGGGACAGGGGGTATTTACGAGCAGTACTTC
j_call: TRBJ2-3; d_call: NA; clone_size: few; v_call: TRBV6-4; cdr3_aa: CASSDQGRFTDTQYF; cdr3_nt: TGTGCCAGCAGTGACCAGGGACGGTTTACAGATACGCAGTATTTT
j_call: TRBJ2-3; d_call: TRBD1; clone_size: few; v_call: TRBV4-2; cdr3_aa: CASSRAGGRGLTDTQYF; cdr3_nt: TGTGCCAGCAGCAGAGCGGGTGGCAGGGGGCTTACAGATACGCAGTATTTT
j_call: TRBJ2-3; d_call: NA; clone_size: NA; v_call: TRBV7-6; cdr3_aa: CVSSSQGRSDTQYF; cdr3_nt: TGTGTCAGCAGCTCCCAGGGACGGTCAGATACGCAGTATTTT
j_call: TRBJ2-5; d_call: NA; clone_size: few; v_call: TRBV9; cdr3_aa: CASSEGGQYQETQYF; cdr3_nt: TGTGCCAGCAGCGAGGGGGGACAGTACCAAGAGACCCAGTACTTC
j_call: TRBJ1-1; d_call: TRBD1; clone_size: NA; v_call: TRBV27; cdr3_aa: CASSGTPRQGPSPNTEAFF; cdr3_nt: TGTGCCAGCAGTGGGACTCCCAGACAGGGGCCATCACCGAACACTGAAGCTTTCTTT